One TCR beta chain is described in this entry. Patients from Seattle were sampled longitudinally, starting during active infection. In the original workflow: Reference gene primer amplification yielded estimated nucleated cell counts. Here immunoSEQ multiplex PCR was the method, and the copy in TCRdb shows in-frame clones only, minus some. V and J calls and clone size are as listed in that table; D and trimming were resolved from the DNA. The sample lists some 200,000 clones; approximately 94% were seen once. The record originates from a study of blood T cell repertoires in COVID-19. Overall study: The United States, Italy and Spain supplied acute and convalescent COVID-19 samples. In each case, the material was cDNA or gDNA derived from T cells, B-cell-depleted T cells, or PBMCs.

The sequencing input was peripheral blood. The TCR comes from a man aged 30 to 39 with COVID-19, enrolled during active disease.

CDR3 protein: CASSFTGGDQPQHF. CDR3 in DNA: TGCGCCAGCAGCTTTACAGGGGGCGATCAGCCCCAGCATTTT. This rearrangement joins TRBV5-1 to TRBJ1-5, with TRBD1 matching over 9 bases. The CDR3 length is 14 residues. Trimming at V came to 2 bases and at J to 5 bases, leaving 2 bases not matched to a gene. Germline CDR1 is SGHRS and CDR2 is YFSETQ.